This T cell receptor beta chain was sequenced during a study of spatial heterogeneity in lung cancer. Study at large: Strong correlation linked TCR transcript counts in tumor regions to a T cell module score derived from matched bulk RNA-seq. Each unique TCR and UMI combination was seen more than ten times on average in raw reads.

From germline, CDR1 is MNHNY and CDR2 SVGAGI (reference sequence). CDR3 size: 14 residues. The germline V and J ends were trimmed by 2 bases and 4 bases, with 10 bases remaining between them. Study-level points and caveats: How many expanded intratumoral alpha and beta TCRs were present tracked the tumor mutation count, which was a count of nonsynonymous mutations.

MiXCR, run by TCRdb on the 5' RACE reads, gives a single entry per CDR3 protein. The data show more than 1,300 distinct CDR3 sequences, with around 13% seen just once and approximately 17% held by the top ten. This clonotype is labeled medium-sized (0.01 to 0.1%). The antigen remains undetermined. Time point reported: sample taken at primary tumor resection. Unsorted whole RNA samples from tumor, nontumor lung or frozen PBMC were sequenced. The chain employs TRBV6-6 and TRBJ2-3; the D gene could be TRBD1 or TRBD2 (6 bases each). The sample in question was lung tumor tissue, obtained at surgery. This TCR was sampled from a female donor with early-stage non-small cell lung cancer. The CDR3 is CASSYGGLADTQYF. The CDR3, as DNA: TGTGCCAGCAGTTACGGGGGGCTGGCAGATACGCAGTATTTT.